This T cell receptor (beta chain) derives from a study of T cell responses to AZD1222 COVID-19 vaccine. The protocol was immunoSEQ multiplex PCR, while the TCRdb copy is restricted to in-frame clones and leaves out a portion. The sample gives under 150,000 clones, 85% to 90% of which show up once; about 3.7% is in the top ten. Germline V lookup: CDR1 KGHSH, CDR2 LQKENI. The CDR3 has 16 amino acids. The ends lost 4 bases at V and 0 bases at J; junction bases unmatched: 5. This sample comprised peripheral blood, obtained on day 0 of AZD1222 vaccination. The clonotype was recovered from an adult in good health. V usage is TRBV18 and J usage is TRBJ2-1, with 8 bases aligning to TRBD1. CDR3 region: CASSLRTGSSYNEQFF. The CDR3 nucleotides read TGTGCCAGCTCACTGCGGACAGGGAGCTCCTACAATGAGCAGTTCTTC.